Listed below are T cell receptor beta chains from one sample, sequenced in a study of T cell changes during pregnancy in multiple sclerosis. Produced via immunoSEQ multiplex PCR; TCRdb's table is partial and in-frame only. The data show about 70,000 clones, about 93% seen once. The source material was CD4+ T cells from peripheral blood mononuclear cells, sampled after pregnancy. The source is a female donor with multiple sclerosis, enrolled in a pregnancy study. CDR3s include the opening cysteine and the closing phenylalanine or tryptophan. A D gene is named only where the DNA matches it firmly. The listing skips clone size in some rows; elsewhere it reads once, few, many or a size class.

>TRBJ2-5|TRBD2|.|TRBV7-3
TGTGCCAGCAGCCTCTACGGGACTAGCGTAGAGGGGACCCAGTACTTC
CASSLYGTSVEGTQYF
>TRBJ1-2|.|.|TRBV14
TGTGCCAGCAGCCAAGTCAGGGGAGACTATGGCTACACCTTC
CASSQVRGDYGYTF
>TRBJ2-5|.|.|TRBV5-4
TGTGCCAGCAGCTTAGGACTGCCGGGGGAGACCCAGTACTTC
CASSLGLPGETQYF
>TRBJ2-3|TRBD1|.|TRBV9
TGTGCCAGCAGCGTAGAAGCCGGGACAGGGGGGCCAGATACGCAGTATTTT
CASSVEAGTGGPDTQYF
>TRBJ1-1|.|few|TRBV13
TGTGCCAGCAGGAGAATCAGGGCTTTGAACACTGAAGCTTTCTTT
CASRRIRALNTEAFF
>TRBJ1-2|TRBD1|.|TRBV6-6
TGTGCCACCATGGGACAGCTTAACTATGGCTACACCTTC
CATMGQLNYGYTF
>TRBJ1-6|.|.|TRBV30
TGTGCCCGGAGTTCGGTTTATAATTCACCCCTCCACTTT
CARSSVYNSPLHF
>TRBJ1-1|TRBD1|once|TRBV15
TGTGCCACCAGCAGGGACAGGGGGGCCACTGAAGCTTTCTTT
CATSRDRGATEAFF
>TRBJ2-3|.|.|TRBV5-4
TGTGCCAGCAGCTTGGGACAGAGCACAGATACGCAGTATTTT
CASSLGQSTDTQYF
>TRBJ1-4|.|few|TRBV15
TGTGCCACCAGCAGAGATGGCTCCGGCGGGGAAAAACTGTTTTTT
CATSRDGSGGEKLFF
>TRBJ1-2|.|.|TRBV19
TGTGCCAGTAGTTCCCCCGGGACTGCGGCTTGGGTCTATGGCTACACCTTC
CASSSPGTAAWVYGYTF
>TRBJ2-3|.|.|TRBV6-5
TGTGCCAGCAGAACACGCTCCGGGTCAAGTACGCAGTATTTT
CASRTRSGSSTQYF
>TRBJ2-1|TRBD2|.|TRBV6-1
TGTGCCAGCAGTGGGTGGACTAGCGGGGATGAGCAGTTCTTC
CASSGWTSGDEQFF
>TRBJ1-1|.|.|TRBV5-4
TGTGCCAGCAGGGCAGGAACAGGTCGGAACACTGAAGCTTTCTTT
CASRAGTGRNTEAFF
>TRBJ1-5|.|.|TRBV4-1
TGCGCCAGCAGCCCCGACAATAATCAGCCCCAGCATTTT
CASSPDNNQPQHF
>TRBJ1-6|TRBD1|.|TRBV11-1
TGTGCCAGCAGCTTCGGGACAGCTTATAATTCACCCCTCCACTTT
CASSFGTAYNSPLHF
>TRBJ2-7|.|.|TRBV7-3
TGTGCCAGCAGCTTAAACTCAAACAGGGCTTCCGAGCAGTACTTC
CASSLNSNRASEQYF
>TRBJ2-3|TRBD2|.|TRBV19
TGTGCCAGTAGTTCCGGACTAGCGGGGGCCGATACGCAGTATTTT
CASSSGLAGADTQYF
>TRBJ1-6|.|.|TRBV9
TGTGCCAGCAGCGTAGGACCAGACACCAATTCACCCCTCCACTTT
CASSVGPDTNSPLHF
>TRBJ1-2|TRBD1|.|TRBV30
TGTGCCTGGAGTGTCGGGGGGACAGGGGGCTATGGCTACACCTTC
CAWSVGGTGGYGYTF
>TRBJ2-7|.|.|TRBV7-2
TGTGCCAGCAGCTTTCAGGGTATAGACGAGCAGTACTTC
CASSFQGIDEQYF
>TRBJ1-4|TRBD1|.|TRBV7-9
TGTGCCAGCAGCTCTTGGGACAGGGGGGCTAATGAAAAACTGTTTTTT
CASSSWDRGANEKLFF
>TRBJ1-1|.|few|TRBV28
TGTGCCAGCAGGGACGGGGGGGCGCGCACTGAAGCTTTCTTT
CASRDGGARTEAFF
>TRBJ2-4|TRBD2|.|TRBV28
TGTGCCAGCAGTTTAACGGGACTAGCGGGAGTTGGAGCCAAAAACATTCAGTACTTC
CASSLTGLAGVGAKNIQYF
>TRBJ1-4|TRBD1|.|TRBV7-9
TGTGCCAGCAAGGCAGGGGGAGGAACTAATGAAAAACTGTTTTTT
CASKAGGGTNEKLFF
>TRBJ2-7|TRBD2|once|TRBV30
TGTGCCTGGAGTACGGGGGGGGTCCACGAGCAGTACTTC
CAWSTGGVHEQYF